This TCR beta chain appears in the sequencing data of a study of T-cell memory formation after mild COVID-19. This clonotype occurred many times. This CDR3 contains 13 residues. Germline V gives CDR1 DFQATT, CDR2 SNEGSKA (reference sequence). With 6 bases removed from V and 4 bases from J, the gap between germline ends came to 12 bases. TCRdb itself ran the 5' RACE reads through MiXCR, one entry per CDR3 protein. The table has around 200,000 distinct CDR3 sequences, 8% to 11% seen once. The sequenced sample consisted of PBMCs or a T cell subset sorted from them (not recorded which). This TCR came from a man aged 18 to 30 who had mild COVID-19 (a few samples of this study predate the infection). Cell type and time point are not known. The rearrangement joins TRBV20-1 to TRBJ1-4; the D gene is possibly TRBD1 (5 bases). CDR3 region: CSAIWGGNEKLFF. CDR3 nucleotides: TGCAGTGCCATCTGGGGGGGTAATGAAAAACTGTTTTTT.